The rows below give T cell receptor beta chains drawn from one sample of a study of T-cell memory formation after mild COVID-19. MiXCR, applied by TCRdb to the 5' RACE reads, yields one record per CDR3 protein. The repertoire includes 450,000 or so distinct CDR3 sequences, approximately 25% of them detected once, and under 15% sits in the top ten. Material: PBMCs or a T cell subset sorted from them (not recorded which). The source is an adult woman who had mild COVID-19 (a few samples of this study predate the infection). Cell type and time point are not known. Each CDR3 is given with its conserved first and last residue. A D gene is named only where the DNA matches it firmly. Where a row states a size, it is once, few, many or the class of an expanded clone; other rows omit it.

size: -
D: TRBD2
J: TRBJ2-2
V: TRBV24-1
CDR3: CATSDLQLAGVGELFF
DNA: TGTGCCACCAGTGATTTGCAACTAGCGGGGGTCGGGGAGCTGTTTTTT

size: -
D: -
J: TRBJ2-7
V: TRBV7-2
CDR3: CASSPGTIGGYEQYF
DNA: TGTGCCAGCAGCCCGGGGACTATAGGGGGCTACGAGCAGTACTTC

size: -
D: -
J: TRBJ1-5
V: TRBV7-2
CDR3: CASSFGPSTQPQHF
DNA: TGTGCCAGCAGCTTCGGTCCTAGCACTCAGCCCCAGCATTTT

size: few
D: -
J: TRBJ1-4
V: TRBV7-2
CDR3: CASSLAKVNEKLFF
DNA: TGTGCCAGCAGCTTAGCGAAAGTTAATGAAAAACTGTTTTTT

size: -
D: -
J: TRBJ2-5
V: TRBV3-1
CDR3: CASSAPSWTQYF
DNA: TGTGCCAGCAGCGCTCCCAGTTGGACCCAGTACTTC

size: -
D: -
J: TRBJ1-1
V: TRBV20-1
CDR3: CSAFRRGTNTEAFF
DNA: TGCAGTGCATTCAGACGGGGGACGAACACTGAAGCTTTCTTT

size: once
D: -
J: TRBJ1-2
V: TRBV4-1
CDR3: CASSQEAGAQVYGYTF
DNA: TGCGCCAGCAGCCAAGAGGCGGGGGCGCAAGTCTATGGCTACACCTTC

size: -
D: TRBD2
J: TRBJ2-3
V: TRBV4-1
CDR3: CASSHTPAGSTDTQYF
DNA: TGCGCCAGCAGCCACACCCCAGCGGGGAGCACAGATACGCAGTATTTT

size: few
D: TRBD2
J: TRBJ2-2
V: TRBV20-1
CDR3: CSASALAGKDTGELFF
DNA: TGCAGTGCTAGCGCGCTAGCGGGAAAGGACACCGGGGAGCTGTTTTTT

size: few
D: -
J: TRBJ2-1
V: TRBV6-5
CDR3: CASRNPADEQFF
DNA: TGTGCCAGCAGGAACCCAGCCGATGAGCAGTTCTTC

size: few
D: TRBD1
J: TRBJ2-1
V: TRBV7-6
CDR3: CASSPWTGDNEQFF
DNA: TGTGCCAGCAGCCCTTGGACAGGGGACAATGAGCAGTTCTTC

size: -
D: -
J: TRBJ2-7
V: TRBV25-1
CDR3: CARSEGYEQYF
DNA: TGTGCCAGAAGTGAAGGGTACGAGCAGTACTTC

size: -
D: -
J: TRBJ2-7
V: TRBV25-1
CDR3: CASSDWDISEQYF
DNA: TGTGCCAGCAGTGATTGGGACATCTCCGAGCAGTACTTC

size: -
D: -
J: TRBJ1-1
V: TRBV6-5
CDR3: CASSYAGMAGNTEAFF
DNA: TGTGCCAGCAGTTATGCGGGGATGGCAGGGAACACTGAAGCTTTCTTT

size: -
D: -
J: TRBJ2-5
V: TRBV9
CDR3: CASTVSGLTRETQYF
DNA: TGTGCCAGCACAGTTTCAGGACTAACAAGAGAGACCCAGTACTTC

size: -
D: -
J: TRBJ1-1
V: TRBV12-3/TRBV12-4
CDR3: CASSQGTVEAFF
DNA: TGTGCCAGCAGTCAAGGGACCGTTGAAGCTTTCTTT

size: -
D: -
J: TRBJ1-2
V: TRBV20-1
CDR3: CSADVRGNYGYTF
DNA: TGCAGTGCGGACGTTAGGGGAAACTATGGCTACACCTTC

size: -
D: TRBD1
J: TRBJ2-5
V: TRBV7-2
CDR3: CASSLFRTGGKWETQYF
DNA: TGTGCCAGCAGCTTATTTCGCACAGGGGGCAAATGGGAGACCCAGTACTTC

size: -
D: TRBD2
J: TRBJ2-6
V: TRBV7-8
CDR3: CASSLVRVAGEDGANVLTF
DNA: TGTGCCAGCAGCTTAGTTCGGGTAGCGGGAGAAGATGGGGCCAACGTCCTGACTTTC

size: -
D: -
J: TRBJ2-5
V: TRBV4-1
CDR3: CASSRSAKGDFKETQYF
DNA: TGCGCCAGCAGCCGAAGCGCTAAAGGGGATTTTAAAGAGACCCAGTACTTC

size: many
D: TRBD2
J: TRBJ2-4
V: TRBV2
CDR3: CASSPGLAVRGKNIQYF
DNA: TGTGCCAGCAGTCCGGGACTAGCCGTTAGAGGGAAAAACATTCAGTACTTC

size: -
D: -
J: TRBJ2-7
V: TRBV29-1
CDR3: CSVGYGSGYEQYF
DNA: TGCAGCGTTGGGTATGGTTCGGGCTACGAGCAGTACTTC

size: -
D: -
J: TRBJ1-1
V: TRBV7-6
CDR3: CASSTRLNTEAFF
DNA: TGTGCCAGCAGCACTCGACTGAACACTGAAGCTTTCTTT

size: -
D: TRBD1
J: TRBJ2-7
V: TRBV9
CDR3: CASSASTGGNYEQYF
DNA: TGTGCCAGCAGCGCCTCCACAGGGGGCAACTACGAGCAGTACTTC

size: -
D: -
J: TRBJ2-7
V: TRBV5-1
CDR3: CASSLRGLPYEQYF
DNA: TGCGCCAGCAGCTTGAGGGGTCTTCCCTACGAGCAGTACTTC

size: -
D: TRBD2
J: TRBJ2-1
V: TRBV9
CDR3: CASSAHRGGYGGTNEQFF
DNA: TGTGCCAGCAGCGCCCACCGGGGAGGGTACGGAGGAACAAATGAGCAGTTCTTC